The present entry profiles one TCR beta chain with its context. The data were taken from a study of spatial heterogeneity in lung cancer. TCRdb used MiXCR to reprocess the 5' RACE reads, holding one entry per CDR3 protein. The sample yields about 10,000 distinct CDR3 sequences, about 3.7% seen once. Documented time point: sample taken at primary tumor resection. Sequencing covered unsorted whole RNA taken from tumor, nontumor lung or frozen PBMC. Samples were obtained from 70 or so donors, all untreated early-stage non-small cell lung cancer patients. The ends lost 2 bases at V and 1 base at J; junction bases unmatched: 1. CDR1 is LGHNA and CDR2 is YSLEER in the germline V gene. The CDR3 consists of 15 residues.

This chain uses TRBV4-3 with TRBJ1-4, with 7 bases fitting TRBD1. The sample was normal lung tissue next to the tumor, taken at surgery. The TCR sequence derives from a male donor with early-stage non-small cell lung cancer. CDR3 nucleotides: TGCGCCAGCAGCCAACACAGGGGAACTAATGAAAAACTGTTTTTT. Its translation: CASSQHRGTNEKLFF.